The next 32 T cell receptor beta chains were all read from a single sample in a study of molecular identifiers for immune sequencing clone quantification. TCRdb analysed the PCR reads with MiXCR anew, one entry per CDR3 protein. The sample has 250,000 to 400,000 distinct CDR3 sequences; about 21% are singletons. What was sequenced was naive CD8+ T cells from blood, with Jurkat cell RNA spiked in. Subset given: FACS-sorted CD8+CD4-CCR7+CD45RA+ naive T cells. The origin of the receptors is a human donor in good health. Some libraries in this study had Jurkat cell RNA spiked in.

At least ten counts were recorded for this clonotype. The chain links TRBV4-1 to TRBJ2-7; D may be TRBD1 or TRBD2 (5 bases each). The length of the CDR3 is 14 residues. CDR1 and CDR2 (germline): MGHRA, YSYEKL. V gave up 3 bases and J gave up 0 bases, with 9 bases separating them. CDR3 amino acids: CASSQWGSSYEQYF. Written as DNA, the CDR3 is TGCGCCAGCAGCCAGTGGGGGAGCTCCTACGAGCAGTACTTC.

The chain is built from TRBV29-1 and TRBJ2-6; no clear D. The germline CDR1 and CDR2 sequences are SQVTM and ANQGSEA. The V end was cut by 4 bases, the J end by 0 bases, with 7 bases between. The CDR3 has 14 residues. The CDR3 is CSVVEFSGANVLTF. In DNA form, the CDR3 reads TGCAGCGTTGTGGAGTTCTCTGGGGCCAACGTCCTGACTTTC.

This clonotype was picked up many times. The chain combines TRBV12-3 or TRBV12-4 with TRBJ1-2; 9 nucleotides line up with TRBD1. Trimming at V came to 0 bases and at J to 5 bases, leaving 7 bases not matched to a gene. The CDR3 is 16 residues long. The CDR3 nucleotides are TGTGCCAGCAGTTTAGCTTTGACAGGGGGGATATATGGCTACACCTTC. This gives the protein CASSLALTGGIYGYTF.

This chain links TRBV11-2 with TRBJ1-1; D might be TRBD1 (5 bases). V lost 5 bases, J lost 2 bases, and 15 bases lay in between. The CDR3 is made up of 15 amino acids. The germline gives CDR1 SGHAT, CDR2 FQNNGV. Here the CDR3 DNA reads TGTGCCAGCAGCGGGATCCTGGGGGTAAACACTGAAGCTTTCTTT. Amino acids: CASSGILGVNTEAFF.

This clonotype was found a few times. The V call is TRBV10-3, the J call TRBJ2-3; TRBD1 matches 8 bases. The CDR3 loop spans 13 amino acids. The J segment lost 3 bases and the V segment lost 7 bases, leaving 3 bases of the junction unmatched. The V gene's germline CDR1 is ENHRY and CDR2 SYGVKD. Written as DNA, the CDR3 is TGTGCCATCACTACAGGGGGGACAGATACGCAGTATTTT. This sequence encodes CAITTGGTDTQYF.

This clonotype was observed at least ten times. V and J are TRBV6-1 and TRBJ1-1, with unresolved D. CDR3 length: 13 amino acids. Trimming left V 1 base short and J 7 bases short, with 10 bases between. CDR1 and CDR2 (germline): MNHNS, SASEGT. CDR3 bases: TGTGCCAGCAGTGAAGAGTCAGGCCTTGAAGCTTTCTTT. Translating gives CASSEESGLEAFF.

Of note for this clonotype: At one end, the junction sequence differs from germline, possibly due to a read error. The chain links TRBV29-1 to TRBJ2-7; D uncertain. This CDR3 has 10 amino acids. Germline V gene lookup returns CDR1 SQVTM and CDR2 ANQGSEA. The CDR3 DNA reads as TGCAGCGTTGTTTCCGGAGAGCAGTGCTTC. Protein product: CSVVSGEQCF.

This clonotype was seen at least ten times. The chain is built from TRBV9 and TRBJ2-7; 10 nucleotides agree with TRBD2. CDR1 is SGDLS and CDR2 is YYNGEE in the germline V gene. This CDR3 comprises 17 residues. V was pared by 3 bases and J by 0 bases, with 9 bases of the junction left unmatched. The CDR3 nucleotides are TGTGCCAGCAGCGAAACCGTGAGCGGGGGGGCCTCCTACGAGCAGTACTTC. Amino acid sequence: CASSETVSGGASYEQYF. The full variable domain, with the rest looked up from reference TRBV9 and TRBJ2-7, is DSGVTQTPKHLITATGQRVTLRCSPRSGDLSVYWYQQSLDQGLQFLIQYYNGEERAKGNILERFSAQQFPDLHSELNLSSLELGDSALYFCASSETVSGGASYEQYFGPGTRLTVT.

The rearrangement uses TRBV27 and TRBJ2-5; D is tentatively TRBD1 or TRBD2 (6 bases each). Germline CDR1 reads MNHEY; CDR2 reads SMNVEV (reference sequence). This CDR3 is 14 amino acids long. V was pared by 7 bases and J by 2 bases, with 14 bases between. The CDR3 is CASKEGGMQETQYF. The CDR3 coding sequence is TGTGCCAGCAAGGAGGGGGGCATGCAAGAGACCCAGTACTTC.

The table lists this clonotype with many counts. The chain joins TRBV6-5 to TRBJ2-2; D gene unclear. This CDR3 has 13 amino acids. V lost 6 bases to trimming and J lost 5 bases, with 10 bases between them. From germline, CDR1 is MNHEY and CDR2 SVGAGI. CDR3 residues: CASRWTQTGELFF. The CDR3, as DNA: TGTGCCAGCAGGTGGACCCAAACCGGGGAGCTGTTTTTT.

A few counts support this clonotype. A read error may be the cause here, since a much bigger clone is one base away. The chain's CDR3 is CASSLDGSSAGGQFF. CDR3 bases: TGTGCCAGCAGCTTGGACGGGAGTTCCGCCGGTGGGCAGTTCTTC. The chain couples TRBV5-4 to TRBJ2-1; a weak D match, TRBD2 (6 bases). Germline-derived CDR1 and CDR2 are SGHNT and YYREEE (reference sequence). The V end lost 0 bases, the J end lost 12 bases, and 19 bases lay between the germline ends. The CDR3 is 15 amino acids. The full variable domain, in which reference TRBV5-4 and TRBJ2-1 provide the parts outside the CDR3, is ETGVTQSPTHLIKTRGQQVTLRCSSQSGHNTVSWYQQALGQGPQFIFQYYREEENGRGNFPPRFSGLQFPNYSSELNVNALELDDSALYLCASSLDGSSAGGQFFGPGTRLTVL.

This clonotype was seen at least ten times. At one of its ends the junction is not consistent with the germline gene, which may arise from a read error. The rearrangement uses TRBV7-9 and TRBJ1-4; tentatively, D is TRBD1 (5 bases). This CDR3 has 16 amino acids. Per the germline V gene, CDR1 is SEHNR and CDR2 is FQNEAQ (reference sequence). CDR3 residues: CASGLVEGRTNEKLFF. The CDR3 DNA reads TGTGCCAGCGGCTTAGTGGAGGGGCGCACTAATGAAAAACTGTTTTTT.

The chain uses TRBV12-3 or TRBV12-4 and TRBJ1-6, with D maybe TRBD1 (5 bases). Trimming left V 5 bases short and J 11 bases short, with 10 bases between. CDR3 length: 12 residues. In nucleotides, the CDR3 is TGTGCCAGCAGTGGGGGGGGTCCACCCCTCCACTTT. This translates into CASSGGGPPLHF.

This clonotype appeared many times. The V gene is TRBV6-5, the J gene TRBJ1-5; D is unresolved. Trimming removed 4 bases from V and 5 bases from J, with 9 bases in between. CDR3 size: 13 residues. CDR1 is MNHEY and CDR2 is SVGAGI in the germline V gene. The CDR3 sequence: CASSFRGDQPQHF. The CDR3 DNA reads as TGTGCCAGCAGTTTCCGTGGGGATCAGCCCCAGCATTTT.

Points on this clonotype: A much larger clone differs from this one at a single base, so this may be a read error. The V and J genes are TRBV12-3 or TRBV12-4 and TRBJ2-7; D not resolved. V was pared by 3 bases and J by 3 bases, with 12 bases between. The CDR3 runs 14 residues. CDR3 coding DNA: TGTGCCAGCAGTTTCGGGCAGGATTTCTACGAGCAGTACTTC. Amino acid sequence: CASSFGQDFYEQYF.

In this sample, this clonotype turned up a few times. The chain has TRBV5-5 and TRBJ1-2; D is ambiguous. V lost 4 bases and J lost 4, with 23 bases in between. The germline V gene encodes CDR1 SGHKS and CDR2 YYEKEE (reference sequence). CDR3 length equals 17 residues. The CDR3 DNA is TGTGCCAGCAGCCTAACAGAATTTCCTTTGGCGGGCTATGGCTACACCTTC. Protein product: CASSLTEFPLAGYGYTF.

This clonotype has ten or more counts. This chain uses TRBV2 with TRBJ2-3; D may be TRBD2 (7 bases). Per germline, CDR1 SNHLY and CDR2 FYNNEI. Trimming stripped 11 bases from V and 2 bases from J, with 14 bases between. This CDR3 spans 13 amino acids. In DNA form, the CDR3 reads TGTGCCGGGAAGGGGGGGCCCACAGATACGCAGTATTTT. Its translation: CAGKGGPTDTQYF.

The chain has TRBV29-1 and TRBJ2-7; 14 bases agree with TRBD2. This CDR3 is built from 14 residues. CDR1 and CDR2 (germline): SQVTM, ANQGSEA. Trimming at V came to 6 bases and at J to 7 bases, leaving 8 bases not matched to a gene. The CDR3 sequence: CSVAVGLAGGEQYF. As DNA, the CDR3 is TGCAGCGTGGCCGTCGGACTAGCGGGAGGAGAGCAGTACTTC.

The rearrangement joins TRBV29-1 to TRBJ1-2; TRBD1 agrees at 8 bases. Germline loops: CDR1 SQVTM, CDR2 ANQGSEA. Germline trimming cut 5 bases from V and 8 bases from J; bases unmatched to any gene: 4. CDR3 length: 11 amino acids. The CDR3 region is CSVFRGRGYTF. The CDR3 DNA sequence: TGCAGCGTTTTCAGGGGGCGCGGCTACACCTTC.

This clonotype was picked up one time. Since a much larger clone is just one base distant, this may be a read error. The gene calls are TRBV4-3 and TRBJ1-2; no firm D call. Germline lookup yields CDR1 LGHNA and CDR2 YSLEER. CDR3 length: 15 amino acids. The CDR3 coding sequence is TGCACCAGCAGCCTCGAGCCCCGGGATCCACTGGGCTACACCTTC. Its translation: CTSSLEPRDPLGYTF.

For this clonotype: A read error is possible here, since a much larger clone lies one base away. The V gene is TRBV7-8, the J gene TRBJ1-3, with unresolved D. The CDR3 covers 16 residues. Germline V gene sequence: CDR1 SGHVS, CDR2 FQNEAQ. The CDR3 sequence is CASKKASPDSGNTLYF. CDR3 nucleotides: TGTGCCAGCAAGAAGGCCAGCCCGGACTCTGGAAACACCCTATATTTT.

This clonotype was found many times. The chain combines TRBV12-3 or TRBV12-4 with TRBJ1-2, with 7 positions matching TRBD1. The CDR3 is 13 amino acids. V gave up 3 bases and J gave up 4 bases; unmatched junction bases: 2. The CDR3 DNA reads TGTGCCAGCAGTTTGCCAGGGGGCTATGGCTACACCTTC. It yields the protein CASSLPGGYGYTF.

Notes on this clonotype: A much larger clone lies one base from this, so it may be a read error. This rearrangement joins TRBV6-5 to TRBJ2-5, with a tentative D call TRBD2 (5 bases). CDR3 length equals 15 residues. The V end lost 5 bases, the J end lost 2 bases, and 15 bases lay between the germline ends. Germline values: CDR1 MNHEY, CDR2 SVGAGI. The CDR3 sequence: CASSHGLGSQETQYF. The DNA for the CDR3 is TGTGCCAGCAGTCACGGTTTGGGGAGTCAAGAGACCCAGTACTTC.

CDR3 nucleotides: TGTGCCAGCAGCTTATCTTTGAGGGGACCCGAAGCTTTCTTT. Translated: CASSLSLRGPEAFF. This chain links TRBV7-9 with TRBJ1-1; perhaps TRBD1 as D (5 bases). CDR3 length: 14 residues. V gave up 2 bases and J gave up 8 bases, with 15 bases separating them. Germline lookup yields CDR1 SEHNR and CDR2 FQNEAQ (reference sequence).

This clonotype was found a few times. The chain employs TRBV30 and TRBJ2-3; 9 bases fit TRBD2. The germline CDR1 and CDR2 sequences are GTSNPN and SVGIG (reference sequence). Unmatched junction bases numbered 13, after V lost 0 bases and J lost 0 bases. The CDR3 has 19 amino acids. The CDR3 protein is CAWSVPPQGAGGSTDTQYF. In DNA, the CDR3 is TGTGCCTGGAGTGTACCCCCCCAGGGAGCGGGGGGAAGCACAGATACGCAGTATTTT.

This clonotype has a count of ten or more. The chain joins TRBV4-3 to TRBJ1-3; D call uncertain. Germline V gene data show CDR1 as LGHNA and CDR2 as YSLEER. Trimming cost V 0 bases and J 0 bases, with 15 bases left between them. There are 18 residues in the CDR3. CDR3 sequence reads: CASSQDWAAISSGNTIYF. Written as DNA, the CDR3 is TGCGCCAGCAGCCAAGATTGGGCAGCGATCAGCTCTGGAAACACCATATATTTT.

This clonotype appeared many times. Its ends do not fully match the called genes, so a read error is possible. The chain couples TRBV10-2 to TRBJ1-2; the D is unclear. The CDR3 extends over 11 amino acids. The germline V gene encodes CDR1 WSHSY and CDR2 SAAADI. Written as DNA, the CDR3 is TGCGCCAGCAGTGAGTCATCCAAAGCCCTCTTC. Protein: CASSESSKALF.

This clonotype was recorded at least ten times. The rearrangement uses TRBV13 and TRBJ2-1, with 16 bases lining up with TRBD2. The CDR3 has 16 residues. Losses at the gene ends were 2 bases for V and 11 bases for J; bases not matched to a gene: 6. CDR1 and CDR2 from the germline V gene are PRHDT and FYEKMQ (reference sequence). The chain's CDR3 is CASSLRGTSGGGKQFF. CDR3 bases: TGTGCCAGCAGCTTAAGAGGGACTAGCGGGGGGGGTAAGCAGTTCTTC.

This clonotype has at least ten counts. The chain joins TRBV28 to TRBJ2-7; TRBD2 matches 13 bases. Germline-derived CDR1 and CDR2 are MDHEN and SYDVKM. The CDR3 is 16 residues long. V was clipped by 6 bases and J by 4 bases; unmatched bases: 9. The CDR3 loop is CASSQLLLAGGYEQYF. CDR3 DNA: TGTGCCAGCAGCCAACTCCTACTAGCGGGGGGGTACGAGCAGTACTTC.

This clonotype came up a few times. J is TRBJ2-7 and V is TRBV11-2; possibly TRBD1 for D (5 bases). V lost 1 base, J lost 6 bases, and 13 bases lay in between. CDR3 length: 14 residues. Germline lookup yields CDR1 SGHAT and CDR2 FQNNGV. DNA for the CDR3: TGTGCCAGCAGCTTAGGGGCCAGGGAATCCGAGCAGTACTTC. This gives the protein CASSLGARESEQYF.

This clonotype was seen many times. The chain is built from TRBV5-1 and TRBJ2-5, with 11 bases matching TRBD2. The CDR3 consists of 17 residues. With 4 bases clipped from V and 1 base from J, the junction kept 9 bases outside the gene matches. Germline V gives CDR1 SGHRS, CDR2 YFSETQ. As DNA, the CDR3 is TGCGCCAGCAGCAGTGGGACTAGCGGCGTCTTCCAAGAGACCCAGTACTTC. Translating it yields CASSSGTSGVFQETQYF.

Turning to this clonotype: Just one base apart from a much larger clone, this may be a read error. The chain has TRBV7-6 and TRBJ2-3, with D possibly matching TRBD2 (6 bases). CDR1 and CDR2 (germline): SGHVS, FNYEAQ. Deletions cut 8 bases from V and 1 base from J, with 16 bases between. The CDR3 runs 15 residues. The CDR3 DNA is TGTGCCAGCGGCCAAGGTAGCGGAGGCACAGATACGCAGTATTTT. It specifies CASGQGSGGTDTQYF.